The clone carrying this T cell receptor beta chain has a single count. The sample originates from a study of blood T cell repertoires in COVID-19. Looking at the study overall: The samples span acute and convalescent COVID-19 from the United States, Italy and Spain.

Participants spanned ages about 18 to 95 years and resided in fewer than 30 US areas. Cohort allocation depended upon clinical history that participants reported. Participants in the exposed group had met a COVID-19 case in the 2 weeks before joining the study. Clones were read by immunoSEQ multiplex PCR, and TCRdb kept only the in-frame ones, dropping some. The table records more than 150,000 clones, over 70% of them present only once. V was shortened by 0 bases and J by 1 base, with 9 bases between the two germline ends. CDR3 length equals 14 residues. CDR1 is SQVTM and CDR2 is ANQGSEA in the germline V gene.

The sample consisted of PBMCs or T cells enriched from blood (not recorded which). The clonotype originates from a man between 60 and 75 years old who had been exposed to COVID-19. The chain has TRBV29-1 and TRBJ2-5, with unresolved D. CDR3 sequence (DNA): TGCAGCGTTGAAGATCCCCACAGCCAAGAGACCCAGTACTTC. Its translation: CSVEDPHSQETQYF.